The rows below give T cell receptor beta chains drawn from one sample of a study of T cell changes during pregnancy in multiple sclerosis. Only in-frame clones appear in the TCRdb table, and some are missing; sequencing was by immunoSEQ multiplex PCR. The sample consists of about 39,000 clones, 75% to 95% of them appearing once. This sample comprised CD4+ T cells from peripheral blood mononuclear cells, obtained after pregnancy. Receptors originate from a female donor in good health, enrolled as a control in a pregnancy study. Each CDR3 is given with its conserved first and last residue. D genes are given only for firm matches. A clone size is listed for some rows: how often the clone was seen (once, few, many), or a class if it is expanded.

cdr3_length j_call clone_size d_call v_call cdr3_aa cdr3_nt
16 TRBJ1-5 . . TRBV21-1 CARPIHRVYSNQPQHF TGTGCCAGGCCCATCCACAGGGTCTATAGCAATCAGCCCCAGCATTTT
12 TRBJ1-5 . TRBD1 TRBV19 CASTLLGGPQHF TGTGCCAGTACCTTGCTAGGGGGCCCCCAGCATTTT
14 TRBJ2-7 . TRBD1 TRBV30 CAWSVRTGTYEQYF TGTGCCTGGAGTGTCCGGACAGGGACCTACGAGCAGTACTTC
14 TRBJ2-1 once . TRBV5-1 CASSLGQGIYEQFF TGCGCCAGCAGCTTGGGCCAGGGGATTTATGAGCAGTTCTTC
13 TRBJ1-5 . . TRBV6-1 CASSVRGGQPQHF TGTGCCAGCAGTGTCCGAGGAGGCCAGCCCCAGCATTTT
15 TRBJ1-3 . . TRBV5-1 CASTPQAASTNTIYF TGCGCCAGCACCCCTCAGGCCGCCTCAACCAACACCATATATTTT
14 TRBJ1-2 . . TRBV19 CASSITGVNYGYTF TGTGCCAGTAGTATTACAGGAGTCAACTATGGCTACACCTTC
16 TRBJ2-3 . TRBD2 TRBV9 CASSVVVAGVADTQYF TGTGCCAGCAGCGTAGTGGTAGCGGGAGTGGCAGATACGCAGTATTTT
16 TRBJ1-4 . . TRBV6-5 CASSSGQTTTYEKLFF TGTGCCAGCAGTTCAGGACAGACTACAACTTATGAAAAACTGTTTTTT
14 TRBJ2-3 . . TRBV19 CASKRQGNTDTQYF TGTGCCAGTAAACGCCAGGGGAACACAGATACGCAGTATTTT
15 TRBJ2-2 . TRBD1 TRBV27 CASTFGQGVGGELFF TGTGCCAGCACTTTTGGACAGGGCGTTGGCGGGGAGCTGTTTTTT
14 TRBJ1-2 . . TRBV11-2 CASSLVGALYGYTF TGTGCCAGCAGCTTAGTAGGGGCCCTCTATGGCTACACCTTC